The 20 T cell receptor beta chains reported below all come from one sample, sequenced in a study of blood T cell repertoires in COVID-19. Libraries were prepared by immunoSEQ multiplex PCR; TCRdb keeps only in-frame clonotypes and omits some of them. Here the sample spans 150,000 to 200,000 clones, roughly 82% being singletons. The sample comprised PBMCs or T cells enriched from blood (not recorded which). These receptors were taken from a man over 45 who had recovered from COVID-19.

This clone was observed a few times. The gene calls are TRBV4-2 and TRBJ2-7, with 7 bases fitting TRBD2. CDR3 length: 15 amino acids. Losses at the gene ends were 2 bases for V and 2 bases for J; bases not matched to a gene: 6. The germline gives CDR1 LGHNA, CDR2 YNFKEQ. DNA of the CDR3: TGTGCCAGCAGCCAACCGAGGACTAGAACCTACGAGCAGTACTTC. It encodes CASSQPRTRTYEQYF.

The chain carries TRBV19 and TRBJ2-5, with 10 bases lining up with TRBD1. Trimming took 7 bases from V and 4 from J; bases not matched to a gene: 6. CDR3 length equals 14 residues. In germline, CDR1 is LNHDA, CDR2 SQIVND (reference sequence). The chain's CDR3 is CASKDRGRVETQYF. CDR3 in DNA: TGTGCCAGTAAAGACAGGGGGCGAGTAGAGACCCAGTACTTC.

This clone showed up just once. The chain employs TRBV28 and TRBJ1-3, with TRBD1 as a possible D gene (5 bases). Germline CDR1 is MDHEN and CDR2 is SYDVKM. There are 15 residues in the CDR3. The ends were cut back, 2 bases at V and 2 bases at J, with 10 bases in the middle. This chain's CDR3 is CASSLLTDAGNTIYF. In nucleotides, the CDR3 is TGTGCCAGCAGTTTACTGACAGACGCTGGAAACACCATATATTTT.

The CDR3 sequence is CASSRGQSGGNEKLFF. The DNA of the CDR3 is TGTGCCAGCTCACGGGGCCAATCGGGAGGTAATGAAAAACTGTTTTTT. This sequence joins TRBV18 and TRBJ1-4; D is possibly TRBD1 (5 bases). The V gene lost 4 bases and the J gene lost 4 bases, with 16 bases spanning the gap. Per the germline V gene, CDR1 is KGHSH and CDR2 is LQKENI. The CDR3 covers 16 residues.

A few counts support this clone. CDR3: CASSPRDSRPETQYF. As DNA, the CDR3 is TGTGCCAGCAGCCCAAGGGACAGTCGGCCGGAGACCCAGTACTTC. V is TRBV6-5 and J is TRBJ2-5; TRBD1 agrees at 7 bases. This CDR3 region has 15 residues. V shed 6 bases, J shed 5 bases, and the junction held 12 bases outside the gene matches. CDR1 is MNHEY and CDR2 is SVGAGI in the germline V gene.

CDR3 region: CASRDRAKNSPLHF. The DNA of the CDR3 is TGCGCCAGCAGGGACAGGGCAAAAAATTCACCCCTCCACTTT. The chain employs TRBV5-1 and TRBJ1-6, with 8 nucleotides matching TRBD1. The CDR3 covers 14 residues. CDR1 is SGHRS, CDR2 YFSETQ, per germline. V trimming: 5 bases; J trimming: 7 bases; junction bases outside the gene matches: 5.

The J gene is TRBJ1-3, the V gene TRBV30, with 9 bases matching TRBD1. CDR3 length: 17 amino acids. The V gene end was trimmed by 0 bases and the J gene end by 7 bases; junction bases not matched to a gene: 13. The germline gives CDR1 GTSNPN, CDR2 SVGIG (reference sequence). The CDR3 DNA reads TGTGCCTGGAGTGTACAGCGTCGGACAGGGGTATGGAACACCATATATTTT. It yields the protein CAWSVQRRTGVWNTIYF.

This clone has only a few counts. The V call is TRBV30, the J call TRBJ2-2, with TRBD1 as a possible D gene (6 bases). The length of the CDR3 is 15 residues. Trimming pared 0 bases from V and 4 bases from J, leaving 12 bases between. The V gene's germline CDR1 is GTSNPN and CDR2 SVGIG (reference sequence). DNA for the CDR3: TGTGCCTGGAGTGTACAGGGCCTCAGCACCGGGGAGCTGTTTTTT. Protein sequence: CAWSVQGLSTGELFF.

This chain uses TRBV21-1 with TRBJ1-4; TRBD1 reflects the table's D call only, with no check against the DNA. TRBV21-1 is a listed pseudogene. The CDR3 runs 14 residues. The CDR3 here is CASSFEGAGEKLFF. CDR3 bases: TGTGCCAGCAGCTTCGAAGGGGCTGGTGAAAAACTGTTTTTT.

The chain couples TRBV18 to TRBJ2-3, with 10 nucleotides matching TRBD2. Trimming cost V 5 bases and J 1 base; bases outside gene matches: 6. There are 16 residues in the CDR3. Germline-derived CDR1 and CDR2 are KGHSH and LQKENI. The CDR3, as DNA: TGTGCCAGCTCAACTACTAGCGGGGAAGGCACAGATACGCAGTATTTT. Translated: CASSTTSGEGTDTQYF.

The chain is built from TRBV15 and TRBJ2-1; 10 positions agree with TRBD2. The ends lost 11 bases at V and 0 bases at J; junction bases unmatched: 4. Germline values: CDR1 LNHNV, CDR2 YYDKDF (reference sequence). There are 14 residues in the CDR3. CDR3 in DNA: TGTGCCGCCTCTAGCGGGAGCTCCTACAATGAGCAGTTCTTC. Encoded protein: CAASSGSSYNEQFF.

This clone appeared a single time. The chain combines TRBV30 with TRBJ1-3; D gene unclear. V lost 5 bases to trimming and J lost 5 bases, with 10 bases between them. The germline V gene encodes CDR1 GTSNPN and CDR2 SVGIG (reference sequence). The CDR3 is made up of 12 amino acids. The CDR3, as DNA: TGTGCCTGGGGAGCTATTAGAAACACCATATATTTT. This codes for CAWGAIRNTIYF.

CDR3 bases: TGTGCCAGCAGTGACCTTGACAGAATATTAAACTATGGCTACACCTTC. This codes for CASSDLDRILNYGYTF. The chain links TRBV2 to TRBJ1-2; a weak D match, TRBD1 (5 bases). The germline V and J ends were trimmed by 3 bases and 2 bases, with 16 bases remaining between them. The CDR3 is 16 amino acids. Looked up from germline, CDR1 is SNHLY and CDR2 is FYNNEI.

V gene TRBV27 combines with J gene TRBJ1-5, with TRBD1 identical over 8 bases. Germline CDR1 and CDR2: MNHEY and SMNVEV (reference sequence). Germline trimming cut 5 bases from V and 0 bases from J; bases unmatched to any gene: 9. The CDR3 has 17 residues. This CDR3 is CASSPIGQGHSNQPQHF. The DNA of the CDR3 is TGTGCCAGCAGTCCAATCGGACAGGGCCATAGCAATCAGCCCCAGCATTTT.

The CDR3 DNA reads as TGTGCCAGCTCACCCTGGGGACTAGCGGGGGGCTCCTACAATGAGCAGTTCTTC. Protein: CASSPWGLAGGSYNEQFF. V usage is TRBV18 and J usage is TRBJ2-1; 15 nucleotides agree with TRBD2. In germline, CDR1 is KGHSH, CDR2 LQKENI. CDR3 length: 18 residues. After removal of 3 bases from V and 0 bases from J, the junction contained 3 bases not matched to a gene.

This clone has a single count. This chain links TRBV6-1 with TRBJ1-2; D is perhaps TRBD1 (5 bases). V was shortened by 0 bases and J by 8 bases, with 16 bases between the two germline ends. The CDR3 contains 15 residues. The germline V gene encodes CDR1 MNHNS and CDR2 SASEGT. The CDR3 sequence is CASSEALQGFYGYTF. CDR3 DNA: TGTGCCAGCAGTGAAGCGCTTCAGGGTTTCTACGGCTACACCTTC.

The chain's CDR3 is CASSLAGPSNQPQHF. In DNA, the CDR3 is TGTGCCAGCAGCTTGGCAGGGCCGAGCAATCAGCCCCAGCATTTT. The V call is TRBV5-4, the J call TRBJ1-5, with D perhaps matching TRBD1 (5 bases). The V end lost 0 bases, the J end lost 1 base, and 8 bases lay between the germline ends. Germline CDR1 SGHNT, CDR2 YYREEE (reference sequence). The CDR3 spans 15 residues.

This clone was observed a handful of times. The chain joins TRBV19 to TRBJ1-1, with D perhaps matching TRBD1 (6 bases). CDR1 and CDR2 from the germline V gene are LNHDA and SQIVND (reference sequence). Trimming left V 7 bases short and J 3 bases short, with 15 bases between. This CDR3 contains 14 residues. As DNA, the CDR3 is TGTGCCAGTATTCCTAGGGGGAAGGACACTGAAGCTTTCTTT. This sequence encodes CASIPRGKDTEAFF. Combining the CDR3 with reference TRBV19 and TRBJ1-1 gives the whole variable domain DGGITQSPKYLFRKEGQNVTLSCEQNLNHDAMYWYRQDPGQGLRLIYYSQIVNDFQKGDIAEGYSVSREKKESFPLTVTSAQKNPTAFYLCASIPRGKDTEAFFGQGTRLTVV.

This clone has only one observation. The CDR3 is CASSLDTTKGYGYTF. The CDR3 nucleotides are TGTGCCAGCAGTCTGGACACCACCAAGGGCTATGGCTACACCTTC. The chain combines TRBV6-5 with TRBJ1-2; maybe TRBD1 (5 bases). CDR3 size: 15 residues. CDR1 and CDR2 from the germline V gene are MNHEY and SVGAGI. Trimming took 5 bases from V and 4 from J, leaving 17 bases between them.

The chain has TRBV19 and TRBJ2-3; 10 nucleotides agree with TRBD1. From germline, CDR1 is LNHDA and CDR2 SQIVND (reference sequence). The CDR3 runs 16 residues. Trimming removed 1 base from V and 6 bases from J; junction bases left unmatched: 7. The DNA of the CDR3 is TGTGCCAGTAGTATAGTCCGGGGACAGGGGTTGGATACGCAGTATTTT. Translating it yields CASSIVRGQGLDTQYF.